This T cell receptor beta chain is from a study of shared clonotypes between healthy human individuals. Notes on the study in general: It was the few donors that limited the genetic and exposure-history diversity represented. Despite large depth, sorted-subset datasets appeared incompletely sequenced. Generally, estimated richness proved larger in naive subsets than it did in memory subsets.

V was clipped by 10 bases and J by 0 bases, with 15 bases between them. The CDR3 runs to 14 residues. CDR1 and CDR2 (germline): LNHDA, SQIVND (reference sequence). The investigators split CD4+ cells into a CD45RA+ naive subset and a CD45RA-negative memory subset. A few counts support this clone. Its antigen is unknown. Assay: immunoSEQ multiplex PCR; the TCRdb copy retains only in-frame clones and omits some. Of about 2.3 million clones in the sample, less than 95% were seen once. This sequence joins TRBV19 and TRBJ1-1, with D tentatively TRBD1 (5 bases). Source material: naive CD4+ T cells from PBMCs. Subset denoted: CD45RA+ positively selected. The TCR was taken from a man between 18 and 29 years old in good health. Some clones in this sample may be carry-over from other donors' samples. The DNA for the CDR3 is TGTGCCACCGCCTCACCGGGACTGAACACTGAAGCTTTCTTT. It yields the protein CATASPGLNTEAFF. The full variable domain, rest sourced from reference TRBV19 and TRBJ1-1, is DGGITQSPKYLFRKEGQNVTLSCEQNLNHDAMYWYRQDPGQGLRLIYYSQIVNDFQKGDIAEGYSVSREKKESFPLTVTSAQKNPTAFYLCATASPGLNTEAFFGQGTRLTVV.